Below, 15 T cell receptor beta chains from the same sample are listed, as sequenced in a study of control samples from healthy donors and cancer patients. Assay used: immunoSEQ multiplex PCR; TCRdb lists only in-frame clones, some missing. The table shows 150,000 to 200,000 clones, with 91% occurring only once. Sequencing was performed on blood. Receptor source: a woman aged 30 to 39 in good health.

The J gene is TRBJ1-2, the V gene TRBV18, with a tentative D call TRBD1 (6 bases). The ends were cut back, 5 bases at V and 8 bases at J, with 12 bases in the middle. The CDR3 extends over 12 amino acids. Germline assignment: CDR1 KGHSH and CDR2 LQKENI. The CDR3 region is CASSDRMEGYTF. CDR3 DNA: TGTGCCAGCTCAGACAGGATGGAGGGCTACACCTTC.

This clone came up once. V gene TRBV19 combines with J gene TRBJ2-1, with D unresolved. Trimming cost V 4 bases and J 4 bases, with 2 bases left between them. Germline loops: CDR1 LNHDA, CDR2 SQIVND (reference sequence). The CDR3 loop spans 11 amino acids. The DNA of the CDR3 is TGTGCCAGTAGTAAGTACAATGAGCAGTTCTTC. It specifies CASSKYNEQFF.

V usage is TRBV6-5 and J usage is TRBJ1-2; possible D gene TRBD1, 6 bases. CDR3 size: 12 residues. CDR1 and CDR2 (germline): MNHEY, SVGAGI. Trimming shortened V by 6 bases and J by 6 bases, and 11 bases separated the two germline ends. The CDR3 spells CASSEGGNGYTF. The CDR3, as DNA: TGTGCCAGCAGCGAGGGGGGGAATGGCTACACCTTC.

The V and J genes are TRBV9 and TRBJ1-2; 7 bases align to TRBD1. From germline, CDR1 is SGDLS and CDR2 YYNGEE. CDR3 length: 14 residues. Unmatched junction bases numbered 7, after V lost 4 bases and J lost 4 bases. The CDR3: CASSPGTAIYGYTF. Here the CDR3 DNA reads TGTGCCAGCAGCCCGGGGACAGCCATCTATGGCTACACCTTC.

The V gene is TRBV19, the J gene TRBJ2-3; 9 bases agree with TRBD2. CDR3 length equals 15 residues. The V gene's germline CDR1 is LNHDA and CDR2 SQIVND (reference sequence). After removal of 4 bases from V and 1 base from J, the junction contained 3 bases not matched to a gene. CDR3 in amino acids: CASSKREARTDTQYF. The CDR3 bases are TGTGCCAGTAGTAAGCGGGAGGCCCGCACAGATACGCAGTATTTT.

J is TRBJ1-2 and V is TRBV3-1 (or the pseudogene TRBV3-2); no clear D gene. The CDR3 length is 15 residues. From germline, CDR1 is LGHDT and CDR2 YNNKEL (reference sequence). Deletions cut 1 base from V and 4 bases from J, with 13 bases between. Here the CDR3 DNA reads TGTGCCAGCAGCCAAGGGTCAGGCTCGGGCTATGGCTACACCTTC. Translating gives CASSQGSGSGYGYTF.

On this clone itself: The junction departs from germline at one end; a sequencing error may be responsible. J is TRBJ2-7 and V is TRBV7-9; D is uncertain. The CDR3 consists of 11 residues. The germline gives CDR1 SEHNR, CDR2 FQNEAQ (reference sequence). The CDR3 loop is CASRLGIEQYF. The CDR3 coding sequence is TGTGCCAGCAGATTAGGGATCGAGCAGTACTTC.

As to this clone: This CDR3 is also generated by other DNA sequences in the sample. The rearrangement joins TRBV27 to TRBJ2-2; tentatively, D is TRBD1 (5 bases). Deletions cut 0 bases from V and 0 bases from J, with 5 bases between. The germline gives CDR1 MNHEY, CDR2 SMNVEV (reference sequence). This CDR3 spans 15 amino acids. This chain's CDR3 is CASSLSGANTGELFF. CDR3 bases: TGTGCCAGCAGTTTATCAGGGGCGAACACCGGGGAGCTGTTTTTT.

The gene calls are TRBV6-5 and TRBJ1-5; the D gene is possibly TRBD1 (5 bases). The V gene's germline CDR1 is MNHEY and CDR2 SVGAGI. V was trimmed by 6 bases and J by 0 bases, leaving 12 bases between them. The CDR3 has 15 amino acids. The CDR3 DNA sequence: TGTGCCAGCAGGACCCGGACACATAGCAATCAGCCCCAGCATTTT. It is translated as CASRTRTHSNQPQHF.

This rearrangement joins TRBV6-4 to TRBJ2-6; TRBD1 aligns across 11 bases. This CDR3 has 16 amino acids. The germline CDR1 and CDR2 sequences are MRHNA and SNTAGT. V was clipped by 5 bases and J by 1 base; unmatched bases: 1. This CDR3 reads CASSRDRGSGANVLTF. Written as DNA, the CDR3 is TGTGCCAGCAGTCGGGACAGGGGGTCTGGGGCCAACGTCCTGACTTTC.

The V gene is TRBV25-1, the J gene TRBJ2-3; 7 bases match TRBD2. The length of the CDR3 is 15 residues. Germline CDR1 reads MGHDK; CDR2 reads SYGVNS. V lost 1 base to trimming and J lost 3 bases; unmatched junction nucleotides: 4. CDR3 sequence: CASSEFGGGTDTQYF. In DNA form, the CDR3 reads TGTGCCAGCAGTGAATTTGGGGGGGGGACAGATACGCAGTATTTT.

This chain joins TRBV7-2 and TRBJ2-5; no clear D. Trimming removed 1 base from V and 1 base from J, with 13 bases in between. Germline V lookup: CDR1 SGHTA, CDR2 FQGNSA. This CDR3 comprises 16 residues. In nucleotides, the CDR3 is TGTGCCAGCAGCTTAGTCGGGTCGGGTTCCCAAGAGACCCAGTACTTC. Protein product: CASSLVGSGSQETQYF.

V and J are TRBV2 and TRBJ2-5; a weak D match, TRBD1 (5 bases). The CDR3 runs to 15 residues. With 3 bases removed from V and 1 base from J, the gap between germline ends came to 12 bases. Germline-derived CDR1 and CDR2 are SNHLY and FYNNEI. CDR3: CASSDWGVLQETQYF. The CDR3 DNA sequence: TGTGCCAGCAGTGATTGGGGCGTTCTCCAAGAGACCCAGTACTTC.

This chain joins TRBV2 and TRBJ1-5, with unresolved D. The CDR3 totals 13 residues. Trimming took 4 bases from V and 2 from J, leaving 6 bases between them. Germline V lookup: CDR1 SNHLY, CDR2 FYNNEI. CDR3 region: CASSVYGNQPQHF. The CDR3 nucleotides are TGTGCCAGCAGTGTGTACGGCAATCAGCCCCAGCATTTT. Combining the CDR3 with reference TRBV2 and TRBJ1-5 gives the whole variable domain EPEVTQTPSHQVTQMGQEVILRCVPISNHLYFYWYRQILGQKVEFLVSFYNNEISEKSEIFDDQFSVERPDGSNFTLKIRSTKLEDSAMYFCASSVYGNQPQHFGDGTRLSIL.

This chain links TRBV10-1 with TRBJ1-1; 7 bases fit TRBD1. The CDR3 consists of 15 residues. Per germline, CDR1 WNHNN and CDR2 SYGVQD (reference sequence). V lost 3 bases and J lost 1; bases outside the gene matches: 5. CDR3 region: CASSDHRGGNTEAFF. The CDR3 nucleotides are TGCGCCAGCAGTGATCACAGGGGAGGGAACACTGAAGCTTTCTTT.